This TCR beta chain derives from a study of blood T cell repertoires in COVID-19. The wider study: COVID-19 samples collected from the United States, Italy and Spain covered acute and convalescent phases.

The CDR3 runs 13 residues. Germline-derived CDR1 and CDR2 are SQVTM and ANQGSEA. V was cut by 6 bases and J by 3 bases, with 12 bases left in between. Under the authors' procedure: Amplifying reference gene primers gave estimates of nucleated cell counts. The protocol was immunoSEQ multiplex PCR, while the TCRdb copy is restricted to in-frame clones and leaves out a portion. The V and J calls and clone size come from that table; D and trimming were worked out from the DNA. The sample yields approximately 330,000 clones, about 86% seen once. Participants spanned ages about 18 to 95 years and resided in roughly 22 US areas. Participants had their cohort set by participant-reported clinical history.

Sequencing was performed on PBMCs or T cells enriched from blood (not recorded which). The chain carries TRBV29-1 and TRBJ1-5, with D possibly TRBD1 on 5 matching bases. This clonotype was obtained from a woman in her 40s with acute COVID-19. The chain's CDR3 is CSVAGYDNQPQHF. The CDR3 region has the DNA TGCAGCGTGGCAGGGTATGACAATCAGCCCCAGCATTTT.